Shown below are 19 T cell receptor beta chains from a single sample sequenced in a study of cytomegalovirus exposure and HLA in healthy donors. A multiplex PCR was run with 60 Vbeta primers and 13 Jbeta primers. Only in-frame clones appear in the TCRdb table, and some are missing; sequencing was by immunoSEQ multiplex PCR. The sample lists some 120,000 clones, more than 75% occurring once. The sample comprised PBMCs. These receptors were taken from a man aged 18 to 29 in good health and CMV-seronegative.

The V and J genes are TRBV5-4 and TRBJ1-2; the D is unclear. The germline CDR1 and CDR2 sequences are SGHNT and YYREEE (reference sequence). Trimming shortened V by 4 bases and J by 5 bases, and 21 bases separated the two germline ends. The CDR3 covers 16 residues. CDR3 nucleotides: TGTGCCAGCAGCCCCTGGACTGAGGGTTTTCTATATGGCTACACCTTC. It yields the protein CASSPWTEGFLYGYTF.

The chain links TRBV6-6 to TRBJ2-1, with 9 bases that match TRBD1. Germline lookup yields CDR1 MNHNY and CDR2 SVGAGI (reference sequence). V was pared by 6 bases and J by 4 bases, with 7 bases of the junction left unmatched. This CDR3 comprises 15 residues. CDR3 in amino acids: CASSPRDRDYNEQFF. The CDR3 DNA sequence: TGTGCCAGCAGCCCACGGGACAGGGATTACAATGAGCAGTTCTTC.

The gene calls are TRBV27 and TRBJ2-1, with 7 bases matching TRBD2. The junction had 7 bases not matched to a gene; V was cut back by 1 base and J by 4 bases. This CDR3 has 16 residues. Germline CDR1 MNHEY, CDR2 SMNVEV (reference sequence). The CDR3 DNA follows: TGTGCCAGCAGTTTATTGGCGGGAGCCCCTTACAATGAGCAGTTCTTC. It yields the protein CASSLLAGAPYNEQFF.

V gene TRBV6-5 combines with J gene TRBJ1-5, with D tentatively TRBD1 (5 bases). CDR3 size: 14 residues. The V end lost 6 bases, the J end lost 7 bases, and 16 bases lay between the germline ends. The V gene's germline CDR1 is MNHEY and CDR2 SVGAGI. The CDR3 DNA sequence: TGTGCCAGCAGGGGGGGAAAGGTGGGCCAGCCCCAGCATTTT. Protein sequence: CASRGGKVGQPQHF.

The V and J genes are TRBV5-1 and TRBJ2-1, with 14 bases lining up with TRBD2. The CDR3 runs to 20 residues. J gave up 3 bases and V 0 bases, and 11 bases lay outside the gene matches. The germline V gene has CDR1 SGHRS and CDR2 YFSETQ. Written as DNA, the CDR3 is TGCGCCAGCAGCTTGGTACCGACTAGCGGGGGGGCCAGATTCTACAATGAGCAGTTCTTC. Translation: CASSLVPTSGGARFYNEQFF.

This clone was detected a few times. V is TRBV9 and J is TRBJ1-1; the D gene is possibly TRBD1 (5 bases). CDR1 SGDLS and CDR2 YYNGEE come from the germline V gene. Trimming left V 4 bases short and J 1 base short, with 14 bases between. The length of the CDR3 is 15 residues. The CDR3 loop reads CASSPLIGANTEAFF. In DNA form, the CDR3 reads TGTGCCAGCAGCCCCTTAATAGGGGCGAACACTGAAGCTTTCTTT.

The chain employs TRBV5-4 and TRBJ2-7, with D perhaps matching TRBD1 (6 bases). V dropped 9 bases and J dropped 3 bases, with 10 bases sitting between them. The length of the CDR3 is 11 residues. The germline gives CDR1 SGHNT, CDR2 YYREEE (reference sequence). CDR3 in DNA: TGTGCCACAAGGGACAACTACGAGCAGTACTTC. Its protein product is CATRDNYEQYF.

This chain joins TRBV9 and TRBJ2-3; the D gene is possibly TRBD2 (5 bases). CDR3 size: 16 residues. CDR1 and CDR2 (germline): SGDLS, YYNGEE. Between the trimmed V and J ends, which lost 4 bases and 0 bases, there was a span of 15 bases. The CDR3 here is CASSPDLAGSTDTQYF. The CDR3, as DNA: TGTGCCAGCAGCCCGGACTTGGCTGGAAGCACAGATACGCAGTATTTT.

This chain connects TRBV5-4 to TRBJ1-1; 8 bases match TRBD1. Germline V gene lookup returns CDR1 SGHNT and CDR2 YYREEE (reference sequence). V dropped 0 bases and J dropped 5; count of bases not matched to a gene: 3. This CDR3 is 14 amino acids long. The CDR3, as DNA: TGTGCCAGCAGCTTGGGACAGGGGAAGACTGAAGCTTTCTTT. Translating gives CASSLGQGKTEAFF.

This sequence joins TRBV2 and TRBJ1-2, with 7 bases matching TRBD1. Germline CDR1 SNHLY, CDR2 FYNNEI. V trimming: 7 bases; J trimming: 7 bases; junction bases outside the gene matches: 9. This CDR3 region has 13 residues. CDR3 residues: CASMSDRVGGYTF. CDR3 DNA sequence: TGTGCCAGCATGTCAGACAGGGTGGGTGGCTACACCTTC.

The gene calls are TRBV11-2 and TRBJ2-5; a weak D match, TRBD2 (7 bases). In germline, CDR1 is SGHAT, CDR2 FQNNGV. Trimming removed 3 bases from V and 7 bases from J, with 24 bases in between. The length of the CDR3 is 17 residues. CDR3 sequence: CASSLGRDGGPLGTQYF. The CDR3 region has the DNA TGTGCCAGCAGCTTGGGGAGGGACGGGGGCCCCCTGGGGACCCAGTACTTC.

The genes are TRBV6-5 and TRBJ2-1; TRBD2 matches 11 bases. The ends lost 5 bases at V and 8 bases at J; junction bases unmatched: 8. Germline lookup yields CDR1 MNHEY and CDR2 SVGAGI. This CDR3 comprises 15 residues. CDR3 nucleotide sequence: TGTGCCAGCAGTCGAACTAGCGGGGGTTCTGATGAGCAGTTCTTC. Encoded protein: CASSRTSGGSDEQFF.

V gene TRBV18 combines with J gene TRBJ1-1; 7 bases match TRBD1. The CDR3 runs 14 residues. Germline loops: CDR1 KGHSH, CDR2 LQKENI. Losses at the gene ends were 4 bases for V and 2 bases for J; bases not matched to a gene: 4. The CDR3 loop reads CASSLYRGNTEAFF. In nucleotides, the CDR3 is TGTGCCAGCTCACTCTACAGGGGAAACACTGAAGCTTTCTTT. Supplemented by reference TRBV18 and TRBJ1-1, the full variable domain reads NAGVMQNPRHLVRRRGQEARLRCSPMKGHSHVYWYRQLPEEGLKFMVYLQKENIIDESGMPKERFSAEFPKEGPSILRIQQVVRGDSAAYFCASSLYRGNTEAFFGQGTRLTVV.

V gene TRBV5-5 combines with J gene TRBJ1-2, with D tentatively TRBD1 (6 bases). CDR1 is SGHKS and CDR2 is YYEKEE in the germline V gene (reference sequence). V was cut by 0 bases and J by 2 bases, with 8 bases left in between. The CDR3 has 14 amino acids. The CDR3 reads CASSLDRVNYGYTF. CDR3 coding DNA: TGTGCCAGCAGCTTGGACAGGGTAAACTATGGCTACACCTTC.

The V call is TRBV5-6, the J call TRBJ1-1; D remains ambiguous. Trimming removed 2 bases from V and 5 bases from J, with 19 bases in between. The V gene's germline CDR1 is SGHDT and CDR2 YYEEEE. The CDR3 runs 16 residues. The CDR3 is CASSFGSSGMVTEAFF. The CDR3 region has the DNA TGTGCCAGCAGCTTTGGGAGTTCGGGTATGGTAACTGAAGCTTTCTTT.

The genes are TRBV27 and TRBJ2-5; the D is unclear. The better agreement between TRBJ2-7 and the DNA end casts doubt on the J call. The CDR3 extends over 11 amino acids. Germline V gene sequence: CDR1 MNHEY, CDR2 SMNVEV (reference sequence). The CDR3 loop is CASSSLYEQYF. The CDR3, as DNA: TGTGCCAGCAGTTCCCTCTACGAGCAGTACTTC.

The V and J genes are TRBV18 and TRBJ1-1; 9 bases align to TRBD1. Germline assignment: CDR1 KGHSH and CDR2 LQKENI. This CDR3 has 13 residues. J was trimmed by 8 bases and V by 6 bases; bases with no gene match: 7. CDR3 protein: CASSLDRGSEAFF. DNA for the CDR3: TGTGCCAGCTCGCTGGACAGGGGTTCCGAAGCTTTCTTT.

The table lists this clone with a count of one. The chain has TRBV9 and TRBJ1-1; D is perhaps TRBD1 (6 bases). This CDR3 region has 15 residues. Trimming removed 3 bases at V and 1 base at J, with 13 bases between. Germline-derived CDR1 and CDR2 are SGDLS and YYNGEE. The CDR3 sequence: CASSAGGRGNTEAFF. In nucleotides, the CDR3 is TGTGCCAGCAGCGCCGGGGGGCGGGGGAACACTGAAGCTTTCTTT.

The V and J genes are TRBV6-5 and TRBJ2-3; 8 nucleotides match TRBD2. The CDR3 length is 13 residues. The germline gives CDR1 MNHEY, CDR2 SVGAGI. Losses at the gene ends were 5 bases for V and 12 bases for J; bases not matched to a gene: 10. The CDR3 DNA reads as TGTGCCAGCAGTGCCTACTCCGGGACTAGACAGTATTTT. Protein product: CASSAYSGTRQYF.